The 26 T cell receptor beta chains reported below all come from one sample, sequenced in a study of response to subunit inactivated influenza vaccine. TCRdb recomputed calls from the RT-PCR reads with MiXCR, one row per CDR3 protein. The profile shows about 570,000 distinct CDR3 sequences, approximately 11% of them singletons. The data were also submitted as part of a second study, on T cells expressing NK-cell markers. That work adds: For TCR beta, cDNA was produced by 5'RACE template switching with UMIs.

Sequencing used PBMCs from blood, obtained on the day of vaccination. The receptor set was obtained from a man over 45 who received an inactivated influenza vaccine.

The rearrangement links TRBV29-1 to TRBJ1-1; TRBD1 aligns across 11 bases. Losses at the gene ends were 7 bases for V and 8 bases for J; bases not matched to a gene: 12. Germline values: CDR1 SQVTM, CDR2 ANQGSEA. This CDR3 comprises 14 residues. In DNA, the CDR3 is TGCAGCGGCCGGACCGGGACAGGGGGTAGGGAAGCTTTCTTT. It specifies CSGRTGTGGREAFF.

The V and J genes are TRBV2 and TRBJ2-3; perhaps TRBD2 as D (6 bases). Germline CDR1 and CDR2: SNHLY and FYNNEI. The germline V and J ends were trimmed by 4 bases and 5 bases, with 13 bases remaining between them. The CDR3 length is 14 residues. CDR3 nucleotides: TGTGCCAGCAGTGGGTCGGGAGCTAAAGATACGCAGTATTTT. Translated: CASSGSGAKDTQYF.

This clonotype has a handful of counts. The V call is TRBV6-4, the J call TRBJ2-3, with TRBD2 matching 12 bases. The CDR3 sequence is 16 residues long. CDR1 is MRHNA, CDR2 SNTAGT, per germline. Unmatched junction bases numbered 4, after V lost 6 bases and J lost 0 bases. The chain's CDR3 is CASSTGLAGSTDTQYF. The CDR3 DNA sequence: TGTGCCAGCAGCACCGGACTAGCGGGAAGCACAGATACGCAGTATTTT.

This clonotype was observed many times. The chain is built from TRBV14 and TRBJ2-2, with 8 bases matching TRBD2. V trimming: 2 bases; J trimming: 1 base; junction bases outside the gene matches: 0. Germline loops: CDR1 SGHDN, CDR2 FVKESK. The CDR3 extends over 15 amino acids. CDR3 residues: CASSQTSGNTGELFF. DNA for the CDR3: TGTGCCAGCAGCCAAACTAGCGGGAACACCGGGGAGCTGTTTTTT. Drawing the rest from reference TRBV14 and TRBJ2-2, the complete variable domain is EAGVTQFPSHSVIEKGQTVTLRCDPISGHDNLYWYRRVMGKEIKFLLHFVKESKQDESGMPNNRFLAERTGGTYSTLKVQPAELEDSGVYFCASSQTSGNTGELFFGEGSRLTVL.

The chain is built from TRBV7-2 and TRBJ2-1; TRBD2 agrees at 9 bases. After removal of 3 bases from V and 5 bases from J, the junction contained 5 bases not matched to a gene. The CDR3 covers 15 residues. Germline values: CDR1 SGHTA, CDR2 FQGNSA. The CDR3 loop reads CASSFLAGAHNEQFF. The CDR3 DNA sequence: TGTGCCAGCAGCTTTTTAGCGGGAGCCCACAATGAGCAGTTCTTC.

This clonotype has only a few counts. This rearrangement joins TRBV12-3 or TRBV12-4 to TRBJ1-2; D gene unclear. V was cut by 2 bases and J by 0 bases, with 10 bases left in between. This CDR3 spans 15 amino acids. CDR3 region: CASSLLSAANYGYTF. CDR3 in DNA: TGTGCCAGCAGTTTACTGTCAGCCGCTAACTATGGCTACACCTTC.

This clonotype showed up just a few times. The chain recombines TRBV3-1 with TRBJ2-5, with 7 bases aligning to TRBD1. J was trimmed by 1 base and V by 1 base; bases with no gene match: 3. The V gene's germline CDR1 is LGHDT and CDR2 YNNKEL (reference sequence). The CDR3 sequence is 15 residues long. The CDR3 nucleotides are TGTGCCAGCAGCCAAGCCGGGACAGCCCAAGAGACCCAGTACTTC. Its protein product is CASSQAGTAQETQYF.

This clonotype was detected a few times. The chain joins TRBV27 to TRBJ2-5; D unresolved. Germline V CDR1 and CDR2: MNHEY, SMNVEV (reference sequence). The length of the CDR3 is 16 residues. V gave up 5 bases and J gave up 1 base, with 17 bases separating them. This CDR3 reads CASSLLPGYTQETQYF. The CDR3 nucleotides are TGTGCCAGCAGTCTGCTCCCTGGGTATACCCAAGAGACCCAGTACTTC.

This clonotype occurred many times. V gene TRBV14 combines with J gene TRBJ1-1; no clear D gene. The CDR3 runs 13 residues. CDR1 and CDR2 (germline): SGHDN, FVKESK. Trimming shortened V by 1 base and J by 1 base, and 4 bases separated the two germline ends. CDR3 residues: CASSQVWNTEAFF. In DNA form, the CDR3 reads TGTGCCAGCAGCCAAGTTTGGAACACTGAAGCTTTCTTT.

This rearrangement joins TRBV3-1 to TRBJ2-1; no clear D. The CDR3 spans 15 residues. V was pared by 4 bases and J by 2 bases, with 12 bases between. The V gene's germline CDR1 is LGHDT and CDR2 YNNKEL (reference sequence). The CDR3 spells CASSPVDLAYNEQFF. The CDR3 bases are TGTGCCAGCAGCCCGGTTGACTTAGCCTACAATGAGCAGTTCTTC.

The V and J genes are TRBV5-1 and TRBJ2-1, with 7 bases matching TRBD2. The CDR3 length is 16 residues. V shed 4 bases, J shed 3 bases, and the junction held 10 bases outside the gene matches. In germline, CDR1 is SGHRS, CDR2 YFSETQ. CDR3 loop: CASSPGGGNVYNEQFF. The CDR3, as DNA: TGCGCCAGCAGCCCTGGGGGGGGAAATGTCTACAATGAGCAGTTCTTC.

The sample holds a few counts of this clonotype. The chain recombines TRBV7-8 with TRBJ1-2; possible D gene TRBD1, 6 bases. The CDR3 loop spans 16 amino acids. In germline, CDR1 is SGHVS, CDR2 FQNEAQ. Trimming took off 4 bases at V and 0 bases at J, with 15 bases between the two ends. CDR3 DNA sequence: TGTGCCAGCAGCTCCCCACTCGGACAGACTAACTATGGCTACACCTTC. The encoded protein is CASSSPLGQTNYGYTF.

The table lists this clonotype with a few counts. The rearrangement links TRBV20-1 to TRBJ2-1, with a possible D match to TRBD2 (7 bases). The length of the CDR3 is 15 residues. The V gene lost 6 bases and the J gene lost 5 bases, with 20 bases spanning the gap. The germline gives CDR1 DFQATT, CDR2 SNEGSKA (reference sequence). The CDR3 loop is CSANGAGEGDNEQFF. The CDR3 DNA sequence: TGCAGTGCCAACGGGGCGGGAGAGGGGGACAATGAGCAGTTCTTC.

Points on this clonotype: Lacking the conserved final phenylalanine or tryptophan, this CDR3 likely reflects a read error. V usage is TRBV24-1 and J usage is TRBJ1-5; a possible D gene is TRBD1 (6 bases). Germline V gene data show CDR1 as KGHDR and CDR2 as SFDVKD. The V gene lost 4 bases and the J gene lost 1 base, with 10 bases spanning the gap. CDR3 length equals 15 residues. CDR3 sequence reads: CATSEGGQSNQPQHV. The CDR3, as DNA: TGTGCCACCAGTGAGGGAGGACAGAGCAATCAGCCCCAGCATGTT.

The chain is built from TRBV4-2 and TRBJ2-5; 9 bases match TRBD2. CDR3 size: 16 residues. The germline V gene encodes CDR1 LGHNA and CDR2 YNFKEQ. The V and J ends lost 6 bases and 2 bases, in that order; junction bases with no gene match: 10. The CDR3 protein is CASRIQAGGSQETQYF. CDR3 in DNA: TGTGCCAGCAGGATTCAAGCGGGAGGCTCACAAGAGACCCAGTACTTC.

The genes are TRBV5-1 and TRBJ2-5; 8 bases agree with TRBD2. The length of the CDR3 is 14 residues. Per germline, CDR1 SGHRS and CDR2 YFSETQ. The V segment lost 4 bases and the J segment 5 bases; nucleotides outside the gene matches: 7. CDR3 bases: TGCGCCAGCAGCAGTAGCGGGGTGCGGGAGACCCAGTACTTC. It codes for CASSSSGVRETQYF.

This clonotype was observed a few times. The genes are TRBV5-5 and TRBJ1-4; 7 nucleotides line up with TRBD1. J gave up 7 bases and V 4 bases, and 16 bases lay outside the gene matches. The CDR3 runs to 17 residues. Per the germline V gene, CDR1 is SGHKS and CDR2 is YYEKEE (reference sequence). CDR3 residues: CASSPDEKTGRTEKLFF. In DNA form, the CDR3 reads TGTGCCAGCAGCCCCGACGAAAAGACAGGGAGGACTGAAAAACTGTTTTTT.

This rearrangement joins TRBV7-2 to TRBJ2-1, with TRBD1 identical over 8 bases. The ends lost 5 bases at V and 5 bases at J; junction bases unmatched: 8. CDR3 length: 15 amino acids. Germline V gene lookup returns CDR1 SGHTA and CDR2 FQGNSA. CDR3 nucleotide sequence: TGTGCCAGCAGCCTTGACAGGGGACCGCACAATGAGCAGTTCTTC. Its protein is CASSLDRGPHNEQFF.

This clonotype came up a few times. CDR3 sequence (DNA): TGCGCCAGCAGCCAAGCTCGGGGGCACTCCTACAATGAGCAGTTCTTC. Protein sequence: CASSQARGHSYNEQFF. This rearrangement joins TRBV4-1 to TRBJ2-1; TRBD1 or TRBD2 may be the D gene (6 bases each). The CDR3 has 16 residues. Germline V lookup: CDR1 MGHRA, CDR2 YSYEKL. V was trimmed by 1 base and J by 0 bases, leaving 10 bases between them.

The table lists this clonotype with a count of one. The J gene is TRBJ2-7, the V gene TRBV4-2; 9 nucleotides agree with TRBD1. The CDR3 is 11 amino acids. CDR1 and CDR2 (germline): LGHNA, YNFKEQ. V shed 1 base and J 11 bases; nucleotides not matched to a gene: 0. CDR3 sequence reads: CASSQGDREYF. The CDR3 DNA reads as TGTGCCAGCAGCCAAGGGGACAGGGAGTACTTC.

The genes are TRBV20-1 and TRBJ2-5, with D perhaps TRBD1 (6 bases). The CDR3 runs to 15 residues. V lost 0 bases and J lost 5, with 16 bases in between. Per germline, CDR1 DFQATT and CDR2 SNEGSKA (reference sequence). The CDR3 DNA sequence: TGCAGTGCTAGAGATCTGGGCAGGGGCCGGGAGACCCAGTACTTC. This translates into CSARDLGRGRETQYF.

CDR3 residues: CASSQERQGTAGVNTGELFF. DNA for the CDR3: TGTGCCAGCAGCCAAGAGAGGCAGGGGACAGCGGGAGTGAACACCGGGGAGCTGTTTTTT. The chain carries TRBV3-1 and TRBJ2-2; weak D call: TRBD2 (8 bases). Trimming cost V 0 bases and J 1 base, with 21 bases left between them. Germline CDR1 and CDR2: LGHDT and YNNKEL (reference sequence). This CDR3 is 20 amino acids long.

The V call is TRBV6-1, the J call TRBJ2-7; D may correspond to TRBD1 or TRBD2 (5 bases each). This CDR3 is built from 15 residues. Per the germline V gene, CDR1 is MNHNS and CDR2 is SASEGT. Between the trimmed V and J ends, which lost 6 bases and 6 bases, there was a span of 21 bases. The CDR3 nucleotides read TGTGCCAGCAGCCTTCGAGGGAGTATGGGGCCCGAGCAGTACTTC. This gives the protein CASSLRGSMGPEQYF.

Ten or more counts support this clonotype. The chain links TRBV29-1 to TRBJ2-2; possibly TRBD2 for D (6 bases). This CDR3 has 14 residues. From germline, CDR1 is SQVTM and CDR2 ANQGSEA. Trimming shortened V by 7 bases and J by 1 base, and 13 bases separated the two germline ends. The CDR3 here is CSAGPGVNTGELFF. The DNA of the CDR3 is TGCAGCGCTGGTCCGGGAGTGAACACCGGGGAGCTGTTTTTT.

There are many counts of this clonotype. The chain uses TRBV12-3 or TRBV12-4 and TRBJ2-7; D ambiguous. This CDR3 spans 12 amino acids. Trimming left V 6 bases short and J 0 bases short, with 6 bases between. The CDR3 loop reads CASRASSYEQYF. The CDR3 region has the DNA TGTGCCAGCAGGGCTAGCTCCTACGAGCAGTACTTC.

The chain employs TRBV18 and TRBJ2-1; 12 positions match TRBD2. V trimming: 3 bases; J trimming: 10 bases; junction bases outside the gene matches: 4. Germline CDR1 is KGHSH and CDR2 is LQKENI. This CDR3 is 14 amino acids long. CDR3 sequence (DNA): TGTGCCAGCTCACCCCGAGGACTAGCGGGGGAGCAGTTCTTC. Translation: CASSPRGLAGEQFF.